These T cell receptor beta chains were read from a single sample in a study of T cells in Graves' hyperthyroidism and ophthalmopathy. TCRdb re-derived calls from the multiplex PCR reads in MiXCR, one entry per CDR3 protein. Of about 720,000 distinct CDR3 sequences listed, roughly 17% are singletons. Sequencing was done on a sample of blood. The receptor source for this set is a man between 18 and 35 years old with Graves' hyperthyroidism. Both conserved end residues are part of each CDR3. The D gene is left open where the match is weak. Part of the rows lack a size; the others show once, few, many or a class for expanded clones.

TGTGCCAGCAGCCCCACCGGGACAGCCAGTCGGACCCAGCATTTT	CASSPTGTASRTQHF	TRBD1	TRBJ1-5	TRBV11-2	many
TGTGCCAGCAGCCAAGAGGACTTCATGAACACTGAAGCTTTCTTT	CASSQEDFMNTEAFF	-	TRBJ1-1	TRBV3-1	-
TGCAGTGCTACCCTAGGACAGGTCCAAGAGACCCAGTACTTC	CSATLGQVQETQYF	TRBD1	TRBJ2-5	TRBV20-1	many
TGTGCCAGCAGCCACCTCGGCACCGGGAGCACAGATACGCAGTATTTT	CASSHLGTGSTDTQYF	-	TRBJ2-3	TRBV11-2	few
TGTGCCAGCAGCCGATCAGCCAGGGTAGGGTATTTTCCCTACGAGCAGTACTTC	CASSRSARVGYFPYEQYF	-	TRBJ2-7	TRBV28	-
TGTGCCAGTAGTTTGGGACCTAACTCGTTTGAGCAGTTCTTC	CASSLGPNSFEQFF	-	TRBJ2-1	TRBV19	-
TGTGCCTGGAGTCTAGAGCGGGCCTCCTACGATGAGCAGTTCTTC	CAWSLERASYDEQFF	-	TRBJ2-1	TRBV30	-
TGTGCCAGCAGCTACGCGACAGATACGCAGTATTTT	CASSYATDTQYF	-	TRBJ2-3	TRBV7-9	many
TGTGCCAGCAGCGTAGCGGAGCGCGCCTACAATGAGCAGTTCTTC	CASSVAERAYNEQFF	-	TRBJ2-1	TRBV9	-
TGCGCCAGCAGCCAAGCCCAGGACAGGGCGGGTGGCTACACCTTC	CASSQAQDRAGGYTF	TRBD1	TRBJ1-2	TRBV4-3	few
TGTGCCAGCAGTAGGGGGGACCCGCAAGAGACCCAGTACTTC	CASSRGDPQETQYF	-	TRBJ2-5	TRBV28	many
TGTGCCAGCAGGTCAACAGAGACTGAAGCTTTCTTT	CASRSTETEAFF	-	TRBJ1-1	TRBV3-1	many
TGCAGTGCTAGAGATCCGGGGAGCTCCTACGAGCAGTACTTC	CSARDPGSSYEQYF	-	TRBJ2-7	TRBV20-1	many
TGCAGTGCTAATCCTAGCGACCTTGTAGAGACCCAGTACTTC	CSANPSDLVETQYF	-	TRBJ2-5	TRBV20-1	few
TGTGCCAGCAGCTTAACGGGGGGACTAGCTAGTTCGGATGAGCAGTTCTTC	CASSLTGGLASSDEQFF	TRBD2	TRBJ2-1	TRBV7-3	-
TGTGCCTGGAGTGTGGGGTCCGAACTGTTTTTT	CAWSVGSELFF	-	TRBJ2-2	TRBV30	many
TGTGCCAGCAGCGTGCACGCGCCGACTAGCACAGATACGCAGTATTTT	CASSVHAPTSTDTQYF	-	TRBJ2-3	TRBV9	few
TGTGCCATCAGTACTAGCGGGAGCACAGATACGCAGTATTTT	CAISTSGSTDTQYF	TRBD2	TRBJ2-3	TRBV10-3	many
TGCAGCGCTCTTGACAGGGGACTAAACGAGCAGTACTTC	CSALDRGLNEQYF	-	TRBJ2-7	TRBV29-1	many
TGTGCCAGCAGCCAAGGGGTGGGGAACTATGGCTACACCTTC	CASSQGVGNYGYTF	-	TRBJ1-2	TRBV3-1	many
TGTGCCAGCAGTTTTAGTCTATACGAGCAGTACTTC	CASSFSLYEQYF	-	TRBJ2-7	TRBV28	many
TGTGCCAGCAGCCGAGGACAGGGGGATACGCAGTATTTT	CASSRGQGDTQYF	TRBD1	TRBJ2-3	TRBV28	many
TGTGCCAGCAGCCTAGTATCGGGACAGCTGTACGAGCAGTACTTC	CASSLVSGQLYEQYF	TRBD1	TRBJ2-7	TRBV7-9	many
TGCGCCAGCAGCTATCGACAGGGGAGTAACTATGGCTACACCTTC	CASSYRQGSNYGYTF	TRBD1	TRBJ1-2	TRBV5-1	-
TGTGCCACCAGCACCTCTAGCGGAAGAGGGACCGGGGAGCTGTTTTTT	CATSTSSGRGTGELFF	TRBD2	TRBJ2-2	TRBV15	-
TGTGCCAGCAGTTTGGGCGGGAGGGCCTACAATGAGCAGTTCTTC	CASSLGGRAYNEQFF	TRBD2	TRBJ2-1	TRBV28	many
TGTGCCAGCAGCTTAAGGAGCGGGACGTTCTACAATGAGCAGTTCTTC	CASSLRSGTFYNEQFF	TRBD2	TRBJ2-1	TRBV7-3	many
TGCGCCAGCAGCCAGGCTCTCTATGGCTACACCTTC	CASSQALYGYTF	-	TRBJ1-2	TRBV4-1	-
TGCGCCAGCAGGGAGGGCGGTAACACCGGGGAGCTGTTTTTT	CASREGGNTGELFF	-	TRBJ2-2	TRBV5-1	-
TGTGCCAGCAGTACCCGGGATCCCTTCTACGAGCAGTACTTC	CASSTRDPFYEQYF	-	TRBJ2-7	TRBV28	few
TGTGCCAGCAGTTTATCTTCGGGTTGGTCCTACAATGAGCAGTTCTTC	CASSLSSGWSYNEQFF	-	TRBJ2-1	TRBV28	many
TGTGCCAGCAGCCCCTTCGTCGGGACACCAGGAAACACCATATATTTT	CASSPFVGTPGNTIYF	-	TRBJ1-3	TRBV7-2	few
TGTGCCGTAGACCCGGGACTAGAAACAGATACGCAGTATTTT	CAVDPGLETDTQYF	TRBD2	TRBJ2-3	TRBV2	many
TGTGCCAGCAGCCTAACAGGCCCTGGAAACACCATATATTTT	CASSLTGPGNTIYF	-	TRBJ1-3	TRBV2	many
TGCGCCAGCAGCGTCCCCAGGGAACTTAACAGCCTTCGGCAAACTGAAGCTTTCTTT	CASSVPRELNSLRQTEAFF	-	TRBJ1-1	TRBV5-1	-
TGTGCCAGCACGGACAGTGGCATGGGCACAGATACGCAGTATTTT	CASTDSGMGTDTQYF	-	TRBJ2-3	TRBV3-1	many
TGTGCCACTTTGCTTCTTCATGGGGGGCCCGGGGAGCTGTTTTTT	CATLLLHGGPGELFF	-	TRBJ2-2	TRBV28	-
TGCGCCATCACCCTGGACAGGGCGCCAAGCTCCTACAATGAGCAGTTCTTC	CAITLDRAPSSYNEQFF	TRBD1	TRBJ2-1	TRBV10-2	many
TGTGCCACCAGCAGAGTGAGGTTTAATGAAAAACTGTTTTTT	CATSRVRFNEKLFF	-	TRBJ1-4	TRBV15	-